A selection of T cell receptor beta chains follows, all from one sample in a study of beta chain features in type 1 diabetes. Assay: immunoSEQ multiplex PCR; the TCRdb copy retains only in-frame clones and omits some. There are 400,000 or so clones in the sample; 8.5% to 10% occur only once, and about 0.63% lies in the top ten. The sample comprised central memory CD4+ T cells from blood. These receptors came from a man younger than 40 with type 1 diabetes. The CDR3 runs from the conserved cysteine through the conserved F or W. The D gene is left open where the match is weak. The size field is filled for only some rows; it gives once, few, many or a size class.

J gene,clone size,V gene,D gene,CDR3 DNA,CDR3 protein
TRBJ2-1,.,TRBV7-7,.,TGTGCCAGCAGCTTAGATCGAGAGAATGAGCAGTTCTTC,CASSLDRENEQFF
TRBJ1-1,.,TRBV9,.,TGTGCCAGCAGCGTCTCAACAGGGAACACTGAAGCTTTCTTT,CASSVSTGNTEAFF
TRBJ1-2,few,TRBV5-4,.,TGTGCCAGCAGCCCCACCCGGGATTTCTATGGCTACACCTTC,CASSPTRDFYGYTF
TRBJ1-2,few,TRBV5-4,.,TGTGCCAGCAGCTTGGCCCTCGACAGCGACTATGGCTACACCTTC,CASSLALDSDYGYTF
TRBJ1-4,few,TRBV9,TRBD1,TGTGCCAGCAGCGTAGCGACAGGGGCACCGGAAAAACTGTTTTTT,CASSVATGAPEKLFF
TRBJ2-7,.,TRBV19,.,TGTGCCAGTAGTATCCCGGGACTGGGGTACGAGCAGTACTTC,CASSIPGLGYEQYF
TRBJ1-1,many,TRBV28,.,TGTGCCAGCAGTTACGGAGGGAACACTGAAGCTTTCTTT,CASSYGGNTEAFF
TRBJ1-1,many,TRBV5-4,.,TGTGCCAGCAGCTTGTTCTCCCGTCCTAACACTGAAGCTTTCTTT,CASSLFSRPNTEAFF
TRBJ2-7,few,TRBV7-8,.,TGTGCCAGCAGCTTAAGGGAGACGGCTGGCTACGAGCAGTACTTC,CASSLRETAGYEQYF
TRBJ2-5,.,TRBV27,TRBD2,TGTGCCAGCAGTTTAGGATGGGGGGGAGAGACCCAGTACTTC,CASSLGWGGETQYF
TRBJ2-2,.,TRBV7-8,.,TGTGCCAGCAGCTTTTTGGCCGGGGAGCTGTTTTTT,CASSFLAGELFF
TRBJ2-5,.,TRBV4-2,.,TGTGCCAGCAGCTTGTACGGATCGTCGGGTCAAGAGACCCAGTACTTC,CASSLYGSSGQETQYF
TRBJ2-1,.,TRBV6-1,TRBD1,TGTGCCAGCAGTCCCCGACAGGGCCACAATGAGCAGTTCTTC,CASSPRQGHNEQFF
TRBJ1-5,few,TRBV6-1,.,TGTGCCAGCAGTCAAAACGGGATTCGGAACCAGCCCCAGCATTTT,CASSQNGIRNQPQHF
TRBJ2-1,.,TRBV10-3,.,TGTGCCAGCAGTGTCGAGACGGCTTACTACAATGAGCAGTTCTTC,CASSVETAYYNEQFF
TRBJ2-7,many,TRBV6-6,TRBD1,TGTGCCAGCCGACAGGGTAATGGCTACGAGCAGTACTTC,CASRQGNGYEQYF
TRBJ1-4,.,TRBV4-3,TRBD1,TGCGCCAGCAGCCCTGGACAGGGTCGCCGAGGTAATGAAAAACTGTTTTTT,CASSPGQGRRGNEKLFF
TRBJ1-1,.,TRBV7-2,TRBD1,TGTGCCAGCAGCGAGGGACAGAAGGCTGAAGCTTTCTTT,CASSEGQKAEAFF
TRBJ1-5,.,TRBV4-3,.,TGCGCCAGCAGCCAAAGTCCGGTGGGTAGCAATCAGCCCCAGCATTTT,CASSQSPVGSNQPQHF
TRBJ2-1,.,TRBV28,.,TGTGCCAGCAGCGGGGGGCACAATGAGCAGTTCTTC,CASSGGHNEQFF
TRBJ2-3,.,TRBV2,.,TGTGCCAGCAGCGGAACGAACACGGGACACGGGAACTTGGGACGCACAGATACGCAGTATTTT,CASSGTNTGHGNLGRTDTQYF
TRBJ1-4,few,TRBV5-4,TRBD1,TGTGCCAGCAGCGTACAGGGGGCGATGGAAAAACTGTTTTTT,CASSVQGAMEKLFF
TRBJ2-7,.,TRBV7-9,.,TGTGCCAGCAGCTTAGTGACGGGATCCTACGAGCAGTACTTC,CASSLVTGSYEQYF
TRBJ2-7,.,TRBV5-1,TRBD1,TGCGCCAGCAGCCGGGACAGGACAGCCAACTACGAGCAGTACTTC,CASSRDRTANYEQYF
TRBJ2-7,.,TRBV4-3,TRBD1,TGCGCCAGCAGCCAAGATTATAGGGGACAGGACAACGAGCAGTACTTC,CASSQDYRGQDNEQYF
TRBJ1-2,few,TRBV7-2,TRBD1,TGTGCCAGCAGCTTACCACGGGACAGCTATGGCTACACCTTC,CASSLPRDSYGYTF
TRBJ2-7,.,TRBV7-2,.,TGTGCCAGCAGCTTACATCAGGGAGGCGGGCAGTACTTC,CASSLHQGGGQYF
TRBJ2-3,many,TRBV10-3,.,TGTGCCATCAGCGTCGGGACCCCCACGAATACGCAGTATTTT,CAISVGTPTNTQYF
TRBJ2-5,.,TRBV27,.,TGTGCCAGCAGCCCAGACAGGAGACAGACCCAGTACTTC,CASSPDRRQTQYF
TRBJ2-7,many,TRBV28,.,TGTGCCATCCGGCCGGGGGCGGGGTGGAGGCACGAGCAGTACTTC,CAIRPGAGWRHEQYF
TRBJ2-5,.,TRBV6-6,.,TGTGCCAGCAGCGGACTTGGGGAGACCCAGTACTTC,CASSGLGETQYF
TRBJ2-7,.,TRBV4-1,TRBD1,TGCGCCAGCAGCCTTGGCAGGGGGTCCGAGCAGTACTTC,CASSLGRGSEQYF
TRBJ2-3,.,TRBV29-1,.,TGCAGCGTTAAAGGCGGGAGGACAGGTAGCACAGATACGCAGTATTTT,CSVKGGRTGSTDTQYF
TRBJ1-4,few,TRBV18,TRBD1,TGTGCCAGCTCACCGGGACAGGGGACCCAAAAACTGTTTTTT,CASSPGQGTQKLFF
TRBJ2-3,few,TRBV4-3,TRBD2,TGCGCCAGCAGCCAAGAGAGGCCTAGCGGAGACTATTCTAGCACAGATACGCAGTATTTT,CASSQERPSGDYSSTDTQYF
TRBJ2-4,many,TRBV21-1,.,TGTGCCAGCAGCCCCGCGCTGGGAGGGGGCTGGAGGGGGAACATTCAGTACTTC,CASSPALGGGWRGNIQYF
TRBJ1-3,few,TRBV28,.,TGTGCCAGCAGTTCCCCCGGGTCCTCCTCTGGAAACACCATATATTTT,CASSSPGSSSGNTIYF
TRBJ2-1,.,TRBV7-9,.,TGTGCCAGCAGCTTAGGTCTCGACGAGCAGTTCTTC,CASSLGLDEQFF
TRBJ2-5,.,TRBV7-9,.,TGTGCCAGCAGCTTAAACAGGGTCGGCCAAGAGACCCAGTACTTC,CASSLNRVGQETQYF
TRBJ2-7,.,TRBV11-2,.,TGTGCCAGCAGCTCCCTAAGGGGTGGCTACGAGCAGTACTTC,CASSSLRGGYEQYF
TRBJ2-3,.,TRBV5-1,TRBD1,TGCGCCAGCAGCTTCCGCCAGGGGGTTCTCTCGGATACGCAGTATTTT,CASSFRQGVLSDTQYF
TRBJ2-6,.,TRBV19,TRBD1,TGTGCCAGTAGCCGGGACAGGAACTCTGGGGCCAACGTCCTGACTTTC,CASSRDRNSGANVLTF
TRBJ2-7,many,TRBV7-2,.,TGTGCCAGCAGCTTTGGGGCAGGGGTCATCTACGAGCAGTACTTC,CASSFGAGVIYEQYF
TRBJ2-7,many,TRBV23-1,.,TGCGCCAGCAGTCAATCGAGCGAAACCTCCTACGAGCAGTACTTC,CASSQSSETSYEQYF
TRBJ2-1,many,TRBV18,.,TGTGCCAGCTCACCACCTAGCAGCAATGAGCAGTTCTTC,CASSPPSSNEQFF
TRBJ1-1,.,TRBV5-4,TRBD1,TGTGCCAGCAGCCAACATCCGGGACAGGGCCCCAACACTGAAGCTTTCTTT,CASSQHPGQGPNTEAFF
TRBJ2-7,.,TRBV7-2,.,TGTGCCAGCAGCTTAGACGCCTACGAGCAGTACTTC,CASSLDAYEQYF
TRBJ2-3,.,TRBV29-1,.,TGCAGCGTCAAGGAGAGCACAGATACGCAGTATTTT,CSVKESTDTQYF
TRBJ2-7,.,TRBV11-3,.,TGTGCCAGCAGTCCCCGGGACACCTCCTACGAGCAGTACTTC,CASSPRDTSYEQYF
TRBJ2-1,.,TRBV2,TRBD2,TGTGCCAGCAGTGCCGATAGCGGGAGAGGATACAATGAGCAGTTCTTC,CASSADSGRGYNEQFF
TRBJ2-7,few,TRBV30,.,TGTGCCTGGAGTGTAGGGGGAATAAGGGAGCAGTACTTC,CAWSVGGIREQYF
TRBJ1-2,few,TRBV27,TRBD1,TGTGCCAGCAGTTTAAAGGGACAGGGCGTTGATGGCTACACCTTC,CASSLKGQGVDGYTF
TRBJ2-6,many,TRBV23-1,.,TGCGCCAGCAGTCAAGCCCCTCAGGGACACTACTCTGGGGCCAACGTCCTGACTTTC,CASSQAPQGHYSGANVLTF
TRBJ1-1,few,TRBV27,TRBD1,TGTGCCAGCAGACGGACACAGGGGAGCACTGAAGCTTTCTTT,CASRRTQGSTEAFF
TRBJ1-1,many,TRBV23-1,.,TGCGCCAGCAGTCAACGGTCTGAAGCTTTCTTT,CASSQRSEAFF
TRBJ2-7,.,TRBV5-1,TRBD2,TGCGCCAGCAGCGGCACTAGCGCGAACTCCTACGAGCAGTACTTC,CASSGTSANSYEQYF
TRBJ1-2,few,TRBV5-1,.,TGCGCCAGCAGCTTGGCCCCAGAGGAGCAGGGCTACACCTTC,CASSLAPEEQGYTF
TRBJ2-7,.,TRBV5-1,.,TGCGCCAGCAGCTTGGGTCAGGGGACACCGGCCTACGAGCAGTACTTC,CASSLGQGTPAYEQYF